This passage covers 27 T cell receptor beta chains from one sample sequenced in a study of blood T cell repertoires in COVID-19. The assay was immunoSEQ multiplex PCR, and TCRdb's table has in-frame clones only and misses some. The sample includes under 200,000 clones, 70% to 90% of them seen just once. Material for sequencing was peripheral blood. Receptor source: a man aged 50 to 59 with active or convalescent COVID-19.

The chain has TRBV7-9 and TRBJ1-4; 7 bases map to TRBD1. This CDR3 spans 13 amino acids. With 5 bases clipped from V and 7 bases from J, the junction kept 4 bases outside the gene matches. Germline V CDR1 and CDR2: SEHNR, FQNEAQ (reference sequence). CDR3 sequence reads: CASSKGQVEKLFF. DNA of the CDR3: TGTGCCAGCAGCAAAGGACAGGTTGAAAAACTGTTTTTT.

The chain combines TRBV2 with TRBJ1-4, with D possibly TRBD1 on 6 matching bases. CDR3 length: 13 amino acids. V was clipped by 8 bases and J by 3 bases, with 10 bases between them. Germline V gene lookup returns CDR1 SNHLY and CDR2 FYNNEI. The CDR3 nucleotides read TGTGCCAGCCTACAGGGACCTAATGAAAAACTGTTTTTT. This sequence encodes CASLQGPNEKLFF.

The rearrangement uses TRBV18 and TRBJ1-4, with D maybe TRBD1 (6 bases). CDR1 is KGHSH, CDR2 LQKENI, per germline. The CDR3 spans 16 residues. Between the trimmed V and J ends, which lost 4 bases and 7 bases, there was a span of 19 bases. CDR3 coding DNA: TGTGCCAGCTCACTGTATACAGGGAGAAAGGGTGAAAAACTGTTTTTT. Translating it yields CASSLYTGRKGEKLFF.

DNA of the CDR3: TGTGCCACCAGTGAACCGGGACAGGGGAACTATGGCTACACCTTC. It translates to CATSEPGQGNYGYTF. The V and J genes are TRBV24-1 and TRBJ1-2; 10 positions agree with TRBD1. CDR1 and CDR2 (germline): KGHDR, SFDVKD. This CDR3 is 15 amino acids long. Germline trimming cut 4 bases from V and 2 bases from J; bases unmatched to any gene: 3.

This chain connects TRBV15 to TRBJ1-4; D perhaps matches TRBD1 (5 bases). CDR3 length: 15 amino acids. CDR1 is LNHNV, CDR2 YYDKDF, per germline (reference sequence). V was trimmed by 3 bases and J by 2 bases, leaving 10 bases between them. The CDR3 bases are TGTGCCACCAGCAGTATAGGGGTGACTAATGAAAAACTGTTTTTT. Protein: CATSSIGVTNEKLFF. Supplemented by reference TRBV15 and TRBJ1-4, the full variable domain reads DAMVIQNPRYQVTQFGKPVTLSCSQTLNHNVMYWYQQKSSQAPKLLFHYYDKDFNNEADTPDNFQSRRPNTSFCFLDIRSPGLGDTAMYLCATSSIGVTNEKLFFGSGTQLSVL.

The chain couples TRBV2 to TRBJ1-5; D call uncertain. V was shortened by 6 bases and J by 5 bases, with 5 bases between the two germline ends. Per the germline V gene, CDR1 is SNHLY and CDR2 is FYNNEI. The CDR3 is made up of 11 amino acids. The CDR3 protein is CASSLDQPQHF. The CDR3 DNA is TGTGCCAGCAGCCTAGATCAGCCCCAGCATTTT.

V usage is TRBV24-1 and J usage is TRBJ2-5, with 7 bases lining up with TRBD1. The V gene's germline CDR1 is KGHDR and CDR2 SFDVKD. The V segment lost 4 bases and the J segment 5 bases; nucleotides outside the gene matches: 18. CDR3 length: 18 residues. The DNA for the CDR3 is TGTGCCACCAGTGACAACCCGGACAGGTCGGGATTCGTTGAGACCCAGTACTTC. Translating it yields CATSDNPDRSGFVETQYF.

The chain is built from TRBV5-8 and TRBJ2-7, with a tentative D call TRBD1 (5 bases). The germline V and J ends were trimmed by 0 bases and 3 bases, with 7 bases remaining between them. The germline gives CDR1 SGHTS, CDR2 YDEGEE. The CDR3 sequence is 13 residues long. The CDR3 is CASSLGQNYEQYF. CDR3 bases: TGTGCCAGCAGCTTGGGACAGAACTACGAGCAGTACTTC.

The rearrangement uses TRBV9 and TRBJ2-7, with D possibly matching TRBD2 (5 bases). CDR3 length: 15 amino acids. In germline, CDR1 is SGDLS, CDR2 YYNGEE. Trimming pared 3 bases from V and 2 bases from J, leaving 15 bases between. CDR3 bases: TGTGCCAGCAGCGCCTTACCCCGGGAACCCTACGAGCAGTACTTC. This sequence encodes CASSALPREPYEQYF.

This sequence joins TRBV6-1 and TRBJ1-1; 8 nucleotides match TRBD1. Germline V gene data show CDR1 as MNHNS and CDR2 as SASEGT. The CDR3 sequence is 13 residues long. The ends lost 6 bases at V and 3 bases at J; junction bases unmatched: 3. This CDR3 reads CASSKTGDTEAFF. The CDR3 DNA is TGTGCCAGCAGCAAGACAGGGGACACTGAAGCTTTCTTT.

The rearrangement uses TRBV7-8 and TRBJ1-3; D perhaps matches TRBD1 (6 bases). The CDR3 is made up of 16 amino acids. Germline V gene sequence: CDR1 SGHVS, CDR2 FQNEAQ. Deletions cut 4 bases from V and 0 bases from J, with 13 bases between. CDR3 residues: CASSSPGQISGNTIYF. Written as DNA, the CDR3 is TGTGCCAGCAGCTCCCCAGGACAGATCTCTGGAAACACCATATATTTT.

J is TRBJ1-5 and V is TRBV5-4; D is ambiguous. Germline V CDR1 and CDR2: SGHNT, YYREEE (reference sequence). This CDR3 is built from 13 residues. V lost 5 bases, J lost 5 bases, and 11 bases lay in between. CDR3 sequence (DNA): TGTGCCAGCAGTCCCGACTCGGATCAGCCCCAGCATTTT. This codes for CASSPDSDQPQHF.

The genes are TRBV27 and TRBJ1-3; D perhaps matches TRBD1 (5 bases). The V end lost 3 bases, the J end lost 4 bases, and 13 bases lay between the germline ends. Germline V gene sequence: CDR1 MNHEY, CDR2 SMNVEV (reference sequence). This CDR3 has 15 amino acids. This CDR3 reads CASSLRGTGGNTIYF. CDR3 DNA sequence: TGTGCCAGCAGTTTGCGGGGGACCGGGGGAAACACCATATATTTT.

With regard to this clone: This CDR3 is also generated by other DNA sequences in the sample. The V and J genes are TRBV5-4 and TRBJ2-7; 8 bases match TRBD2. The CDR3 extends over 14 amino acids. The V segment lost 2 bases and the J segment 0 bases; nucleotides outside the gene matches: 1. The V gene's germline CDR1 is SGHNT and CDR2 YYREEE (reference sequence). CDR3 sequence reads: CASSLTSGSYEQYF. CDR3 bases: TGTGCCAGCAGCTTAACTAGCGGCTCCTACGAGCAGTACTTC.

There are a few counts of this clone. CDR3 bases: TGTGCCATCAGTGTCGACTCAAACAATGAGCAGTTCTTC. Protein: CAISVDSNNEQFF. The chain is built from TRBV10-3 and TRBJ2-1; D call uncertain. The ends were cut back, 4 bases at V and 5 bases at J, with 9 bases in the middle. Looked up from germline, CDR1 is ENHRY and CDR2 is SYGVKD. The CDR3 covers 13 residues.

V is TRBV6-5 and J is TRBJ2-7; D is uncertain. Trimming removed 0 bases from V and 3 bases from J, with 12 bases in between. The CDR3 length is 15 residues. Germline lookup yields CDR1 MNHEY and CDR2 SVGAGI. In nucleotides, the CDR3 is TGTGCCAGCAGTTACTCGAATGTAGTCGTCTACGAGCAGTACTTC. It encodes CASSYSNVVVYEQYF.

The gene calls are TRBV10-3 and TRBJ1-5; 9 bases map to TRBD1. The CDR3 totals 14 residues. Germline values: CDR1 ENHRY, CDR2 SYGVKD. V lost 4 bases and J lost 5; bases outside the gene matches: 3. As DNA, the CDR3 is TGTGCCATCAGTGGGGGACAGGGAGATCAGCCCCAGCATTTT. It is translated as CAISGGQGDQPQHF.

The rearrangement joins TRBV6-6 to TRBJ2-2; 10 bases map to TRBD2. V trimming: 7 bases; J trimming: 6 bases; junction bases outside the gene matches: 8. The length of the CDR3 is 15 residues. Germline V gives CDR1 MNHNY, CDR2 SVGAGI (reference sequence). The CDR3 spells CASTAAGGRSGELFF. In DNA, the CDR3 is TGTGCCAGCACCGCAGCGGGGGGGCGGTCCGGGGAGCTGTTTTTT.

The V call is TRBV19, the J call TRBJ2-5, with D possibly TRBD2 on 7 matching bases. CDR1 is LNHDA and CDR2 is SQIVND in the germline V gene (reference sequence). V shed 6 bases and J shed 7 bases, with 18 bases lying between them. The CDR3 runs 14 residues. The CDR3 loop reads CASSELGRGATQYF. The CDR3 DNA sequence: TGTGCCAGTAGCGAACTGGGCCGGGGGGCGACCCAGTACTTC.

CDR3 sequence: CASSQVEREKTQYF. The CDR3 DNA reads as TGCGCCAGCAGCCAAGTCGAAAGGGAGAAGACCCAGTACTTC. V is TRBV4-1 and J is TRBJ2-5, with TRBD2 as a possible D gene (5 bases). The germline CDR1 and CDR2 sequences are MGHRA and YSYEKL. The V and J ends lost 1 base and 6 bases respectively, with 12 bases between them. The CDR3 consists of 14 residues.

The genes are TRBV7-3 and TRBJ2-1, with D possibly TRBD1 on 6 matching bases. The CDR3 length is 15 residues. CDR1 is SGHTA and CDR2 is FQGTGA in the germline V gene. The V and J ends lost 2 bases and 9 bases respectively, with 17 bases between them. CDR3 in amino acids: CASSLQHVEGGEQFF. The CDR3 coding sequence is TGTGCCAGCAGCTTACAACATGTCGAAGGGGGTGAGCAGTTCTTC.

A word on this clone: Compared with germline, one end of the junction differs, possibly owing to a read error. This chain links TRBV7-7 with TRBJ2-2; a possible D gene is TRBD1 (6 bases). CDR3 length: 13 residues. The germline V gene encodes CDR1 SSHAT and CDR2 FNYEAQ (reference sequence). This CDR3 reads CASSPGTTGELFF. In DNA, the CDR3 is TGTGCTAGCAGCCCTGGGACAACCGGGGAGCTGTTTTTT.

This sequence joins TRBV19 and TRBJ1-2; 9 positions agree with TRBD1. Germline loops: CDR1 LNHDA, CDR2 SQIVND (reference sequence). The V segment lost 7 bases and the J segment 2 bases; nucleotides outside the gene matches: 5. CDR3 length equals 14 residues. CDR3 bases: TGTGCCAGTACCAAGGACAGGGGCAACTATGGCTACACCTTC. This encodes CASTKDRGNYGYTF.

The chain recombines TRBV5-4 with TRBJ1-2; no reliable D call. CDR1 and CDR2 from the germline V gene are SGHNT and YYREEE (reference sequence). The germline V and J ends were trimmed by 4 bases and 8 bases, with 9 bases remaining between them. The CDR3 contains 11 residues. In DNA, the CDR3 is TGTGCCAGCAGCACCCCCGGGGGCTACACCTTC. It specifies CASSTPGGYTF.

The chain has TRBV15 and TRBJ2-1; 12 nucleotides agree with TRBD2. V lost 0 bases to trimming and J lost 6 bases; unmatched junction nucleotides: 3. Germline lookup yields CDR1 LNHNV and CDR2 YYDKDF (reference sequence). CDR3 length: 16 residues. CDR3: CATSRDPTSGGNEQFF. The CDR3, as DNA: TGTGCCACCAGCAGAGATCCGACTAGCGGGGGCAATGAGCAGTTCTTC.

This rearrangement joins TRBV20-1 to TRBJ2-7; D is possibly TRBD2 (6 bases). This CDR3 has 11 residues. Germline CDR1 is DFQATT and CDR2 is SNEGSKA (reference sequence). Trimming took off 6 bases at V and 5 bases at J, with 11 bases between the two ends. The chain's CDR3 is CSAGRPHEQYF. DNA of the CDR3: TGCAGTGCAGGGAGGCCCCACGAGCAGTACTTC.

The V gene is TRBV6-2 or TRBV6-3, the J gene TRBJ2-7, with unresolved D. Trimming took 6 bases from V and 0 from J, leaving 6 bases between them. CDR1 and CDR2 (germline): MNHEY, SVGEGT. The CDR3 sequence is 12 residues long. CDR3 in DNA: TGTGCCAGCAGCCACAGCTCCTACGAGCAGTACTTC. As protein: CASSHSSYEQYF.